This T cell receptor beta chain appears in the sequencing data of a study of molecular identifiers for immune sequencing clone quantification. Study results and caveats: Clones exceeding 20 RNA copies carried over 97% of effector molecules but under 1% of naive-cell molecules.

CDR1 and CDR2 (germline): SNHLY, FYNNEI. The CDR3 has 19 amino acids. With V trimmed by 3 bases and J by 4 bases, 16 bases remained unmatched. Using a CD8+CD4-CCR7+CD45RA+ phenotype, naive CD8 T cells were sorted. This clonotype came up a few times. Its cognate antigen is unknown. Listed TCR primers, together with previously described methods, were used for the bulk TCR libraries. Using its own MiXCR run on the PCR reads, TCRdb lists one record per CDR3 protein. The sample has roughly 93,000 distinct CDR3 sequences; 15% to 20% are singletons. The sequenced sample was naive CD8+ T cells from blood, with Jurkat cell RNA spiked in. Subset denoted: FACS-sorted CD8+CD4-CCR7+CD45RA+ naive T cells. The receptor comes from a human donor in good health. Some libraries in this study had Jurkat cell RNA spiked in. The rearrangement uses TRBV2 and TRBJ2-1; 9 nucleotides match TRBD1. The CDR3 is CASSDPRTGDGRGYNEQFF. CDR3 DNA: TGTGCCAGCAGTGATCCCCGGACAGGGGATGGCAGGGGGTACAATGAGCAGTTCTTC.